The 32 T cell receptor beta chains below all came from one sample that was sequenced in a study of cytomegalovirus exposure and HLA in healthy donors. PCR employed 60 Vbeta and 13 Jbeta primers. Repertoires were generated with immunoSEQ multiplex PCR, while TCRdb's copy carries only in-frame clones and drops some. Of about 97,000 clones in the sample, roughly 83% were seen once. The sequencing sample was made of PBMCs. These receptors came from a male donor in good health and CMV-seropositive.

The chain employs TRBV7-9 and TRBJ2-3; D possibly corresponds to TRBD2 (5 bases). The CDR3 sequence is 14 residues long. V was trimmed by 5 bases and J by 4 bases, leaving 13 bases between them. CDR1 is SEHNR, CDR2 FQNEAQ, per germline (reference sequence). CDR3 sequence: CASSIFGVPDTQYF. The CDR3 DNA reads TGTGCCAGCAGCATTTTCGGGGTCCCAGATACGCAGTATTTT. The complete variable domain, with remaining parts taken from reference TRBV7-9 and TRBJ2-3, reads DTGVSQNPRHKITKRGQNVTFRCDPISEHNRLYWYRQTLGQGPEFLTYFQNEAQLEKSRLLSDRFSAERPKGSFSTLEIQRTEQGDSAMYLCASSIFGVPDTQYFGPGTRLTVL.

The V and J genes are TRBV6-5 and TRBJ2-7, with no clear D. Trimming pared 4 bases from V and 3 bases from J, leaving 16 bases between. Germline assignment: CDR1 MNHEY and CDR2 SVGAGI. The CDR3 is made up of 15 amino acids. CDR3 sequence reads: CASSSVVRSGYEQYF. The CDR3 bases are TGTGCCAGCAGTTCCGTCGTAAGGTCAGGCTACGAGCAGTACTTC.

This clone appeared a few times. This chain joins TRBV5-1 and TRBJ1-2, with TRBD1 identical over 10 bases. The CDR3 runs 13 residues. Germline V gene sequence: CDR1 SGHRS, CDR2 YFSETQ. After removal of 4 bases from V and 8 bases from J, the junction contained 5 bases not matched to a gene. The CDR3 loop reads CASSTGQGEGYTF. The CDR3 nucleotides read TGCGCCAGCAGCACAGGACAGGGGGAAGGCTACACCTTC.

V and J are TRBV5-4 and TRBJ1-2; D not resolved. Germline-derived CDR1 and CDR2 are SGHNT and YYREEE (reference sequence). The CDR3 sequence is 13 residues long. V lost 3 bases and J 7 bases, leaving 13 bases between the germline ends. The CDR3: CASSYEGRSGYTF. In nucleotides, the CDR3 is TGTGCCAGCAGCTATGAGGGTAGGAGTGGCTACACCTTC.

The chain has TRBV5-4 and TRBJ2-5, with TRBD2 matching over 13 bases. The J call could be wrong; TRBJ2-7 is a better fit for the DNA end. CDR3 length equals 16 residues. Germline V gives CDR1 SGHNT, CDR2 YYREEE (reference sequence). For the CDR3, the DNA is TGTGCCAGCAGCCTAGGGACTAGCGGGGCCCTTTACGAGCAGTACTTC. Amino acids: CASSLGTSGALYEQYF.

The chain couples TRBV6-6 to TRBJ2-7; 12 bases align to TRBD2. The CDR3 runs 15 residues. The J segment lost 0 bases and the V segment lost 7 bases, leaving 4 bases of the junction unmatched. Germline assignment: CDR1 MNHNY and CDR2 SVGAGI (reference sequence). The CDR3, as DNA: TGTGCCAGCATTCCTAGCGGGGGGGACTCCTACGAGCAGTACTTC. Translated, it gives CASIPSGGDSYEQYF.

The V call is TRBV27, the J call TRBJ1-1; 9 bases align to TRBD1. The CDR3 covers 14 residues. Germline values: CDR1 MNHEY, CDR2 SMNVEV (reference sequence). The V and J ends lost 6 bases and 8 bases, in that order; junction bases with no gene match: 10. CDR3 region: CASRTGGGQGEAFF. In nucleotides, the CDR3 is TGTGCCAGCAGGACAGGGGGGGGCCAGGGGGAAGCTTTCTTT.

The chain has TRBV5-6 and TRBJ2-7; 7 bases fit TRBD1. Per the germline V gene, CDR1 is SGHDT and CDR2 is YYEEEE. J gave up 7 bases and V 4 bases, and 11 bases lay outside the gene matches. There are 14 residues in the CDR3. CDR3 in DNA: TGTGCCAGCAGCACGGACAGGTGGGCGAGGGAGCAGTACTTC. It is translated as CASSTDRWAREQYF. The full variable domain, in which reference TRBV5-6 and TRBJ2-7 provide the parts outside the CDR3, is DAGVTQSPTHLIKTRGQQVTLRCSPKSGHDTVSWYQQALGQGPQFIFQYYEEEERQRGNFPDRFSGHQFPNYSSELNVNALLLGDSALYLCASSTDRWAREQYFGPGTRLTVT.

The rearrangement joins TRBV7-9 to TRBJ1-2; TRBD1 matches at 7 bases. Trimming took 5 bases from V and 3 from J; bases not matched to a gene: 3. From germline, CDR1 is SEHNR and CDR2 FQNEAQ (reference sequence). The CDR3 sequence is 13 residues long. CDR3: CASSLDRDYGYTF. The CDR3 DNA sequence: TGTGCCAGCAGCCTAGACAGGGACTATGGCTACACCTTC.

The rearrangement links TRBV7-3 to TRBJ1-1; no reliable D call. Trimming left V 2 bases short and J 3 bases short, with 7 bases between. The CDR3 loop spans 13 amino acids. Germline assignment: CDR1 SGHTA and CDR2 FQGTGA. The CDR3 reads CASSLLADTEAFF. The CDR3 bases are TGTGCCAGCAGCTTATTAGCGGACACTGAAGCTTTCTTT.

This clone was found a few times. The CDR3 sequence is CASSLIRSGEAFF. The DNA for the CDR3 is TGTGCCAGCAGCTTAATTAGGAGTGGTGAAGCTTTCTTT. The chain has TRBV7-2 and TRBJ1-1; D gene unclear. The CDR3 totals 13 residues. CDR1 is SGHTA, CDR2 FQGNSA, per germline. V was pared by 2 bases and J by 7 bases, with 11 bases between.

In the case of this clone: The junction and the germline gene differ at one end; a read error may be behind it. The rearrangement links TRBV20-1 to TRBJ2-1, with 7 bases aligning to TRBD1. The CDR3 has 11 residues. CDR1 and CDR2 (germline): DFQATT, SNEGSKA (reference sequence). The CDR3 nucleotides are TGCAGTGCTAGAGATAAGACAGGGTCGGTCTTC. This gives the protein CSARDKTGSVF.

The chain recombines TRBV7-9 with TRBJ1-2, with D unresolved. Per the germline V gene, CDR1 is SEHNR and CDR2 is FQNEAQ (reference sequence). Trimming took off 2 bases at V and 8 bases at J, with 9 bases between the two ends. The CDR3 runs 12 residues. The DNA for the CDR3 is TGTGCCAGCAGCTTAACCGGTCAAGGCTACACCTTC. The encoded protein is CASSLTGQGYTF. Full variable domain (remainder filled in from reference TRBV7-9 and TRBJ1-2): DTGVSQNPRHKITKRGQNVTFRCDPISEHNRLYWYRQTLGQGPEFLTYFQNEAQLEKSRLLSDRFSAERPKGSFSTLEIQRTEQGDSAMYLCASSLTGQGYTFGSGTRLTVV.

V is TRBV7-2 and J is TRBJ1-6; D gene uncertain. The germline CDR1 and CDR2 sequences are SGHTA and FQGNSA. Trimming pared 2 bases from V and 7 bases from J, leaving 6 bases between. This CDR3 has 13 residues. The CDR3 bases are TGTGCCAGCAGCTTAACTCCCAATTCACCCCTCCACTTT. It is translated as CASSLTPNSPLHF.

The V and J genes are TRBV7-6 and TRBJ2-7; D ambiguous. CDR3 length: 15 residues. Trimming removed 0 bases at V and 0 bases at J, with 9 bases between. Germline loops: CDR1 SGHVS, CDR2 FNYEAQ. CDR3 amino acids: CASSLALPSSYEQYF. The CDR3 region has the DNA TGTGCCAGCAGCTTAGCGCTTCCGAGCTCCTACGAGCAGTACTTC.

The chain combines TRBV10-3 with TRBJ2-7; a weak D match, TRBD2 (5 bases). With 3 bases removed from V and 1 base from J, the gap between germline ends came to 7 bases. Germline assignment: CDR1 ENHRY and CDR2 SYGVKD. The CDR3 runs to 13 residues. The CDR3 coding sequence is TGTGCCATCAGTGATGGAGGTTCCTACGAGCAGTACTTC. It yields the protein CAISDGGSYEQYF.

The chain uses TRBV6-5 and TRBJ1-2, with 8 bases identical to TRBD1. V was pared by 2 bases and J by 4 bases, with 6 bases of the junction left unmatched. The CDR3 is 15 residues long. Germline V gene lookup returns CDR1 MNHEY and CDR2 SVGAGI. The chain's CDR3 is CASSYAEGQVYGYTF. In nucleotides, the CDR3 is TGTGCCAGCAGTTACGCAGAGGGACAGGTCTATGGCTACACCTTC.

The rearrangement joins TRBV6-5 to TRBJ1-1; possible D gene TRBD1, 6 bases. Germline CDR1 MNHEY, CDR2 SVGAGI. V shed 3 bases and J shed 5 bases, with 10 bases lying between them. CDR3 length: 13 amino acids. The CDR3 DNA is TGTGCCAGCAGTTATGGGAGGGGGACTGAAGCTTTCTTT. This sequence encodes CASSYGRGTEAFF.

CDR3 sequence: CASSISASSGNTIYF. For the CDR3, the DNA is TGTGCCAGTAGTATATCTGCGAGCTCTGGAAACACCATATATTTT. The chain carries TRBV19 and TRBJ1-3; unclear D gene. Trimming shortened V by 2 bases and J by 0 bases, and 8 bases separated the two germline ends. The V gene's germline CDR1 is LNHDA and CDR2 SQIVND (reference sequence). There are 15 residues in the CDR3.

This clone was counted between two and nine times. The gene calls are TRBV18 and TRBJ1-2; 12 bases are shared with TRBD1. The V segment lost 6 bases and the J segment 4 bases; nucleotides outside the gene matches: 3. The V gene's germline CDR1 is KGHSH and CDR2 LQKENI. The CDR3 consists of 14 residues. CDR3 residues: CASSLGQGAYGYTF. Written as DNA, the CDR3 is TGTGCCAGCTCCCTGGGACAGGGGGCCTATGGCTACACCTTC.

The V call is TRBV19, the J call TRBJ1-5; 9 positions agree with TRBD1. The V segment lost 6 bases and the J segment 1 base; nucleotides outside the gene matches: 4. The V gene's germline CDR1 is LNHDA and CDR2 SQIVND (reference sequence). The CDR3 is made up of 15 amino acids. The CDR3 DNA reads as TGTGCCAGTAGGGGACAGGGTAGCAGCAATCAGCCCCAGCATTTT. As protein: CASRGQGSSNQPQHF.

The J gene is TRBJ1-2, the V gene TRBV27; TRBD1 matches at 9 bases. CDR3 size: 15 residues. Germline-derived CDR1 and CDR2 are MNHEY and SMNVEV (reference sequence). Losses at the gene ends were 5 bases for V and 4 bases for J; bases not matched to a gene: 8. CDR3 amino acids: CASSAPGTGPYGYTF. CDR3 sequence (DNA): TGTGCCAGCAGTGCACCCGGGACAGGGCCCTATGGCTACACCTTC.

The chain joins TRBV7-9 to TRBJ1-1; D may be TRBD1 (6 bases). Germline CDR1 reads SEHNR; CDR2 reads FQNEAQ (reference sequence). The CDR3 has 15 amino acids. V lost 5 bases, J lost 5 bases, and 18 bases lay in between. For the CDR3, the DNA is TGTGCCAGCAGCCCCCTTGCAGGGGCAGGGACTGAAGCTTTCTTT. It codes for CASSPLAGAGTEAFF. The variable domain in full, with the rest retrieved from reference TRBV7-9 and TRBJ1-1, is DTGVSQNPRHKITKRGQNVTFRCDPISEHNRLYWYRQTLGQGPEFLTYFQNEAQLEKSRLLSDRFSAERPKGSFSTLEIQRTEQGDSAMYLCASSPLAGAGTEAFFGQGTRLTVV.

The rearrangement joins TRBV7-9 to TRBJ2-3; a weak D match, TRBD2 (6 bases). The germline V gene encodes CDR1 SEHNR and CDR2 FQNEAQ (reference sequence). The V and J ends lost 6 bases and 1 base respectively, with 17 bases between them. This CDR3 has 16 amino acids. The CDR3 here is CASSDTGTLRTDTQYF. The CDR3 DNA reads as TGTGCCAGCAGTGATACCGGGACTCTCCGCACAGATACGCAGTATTTT.

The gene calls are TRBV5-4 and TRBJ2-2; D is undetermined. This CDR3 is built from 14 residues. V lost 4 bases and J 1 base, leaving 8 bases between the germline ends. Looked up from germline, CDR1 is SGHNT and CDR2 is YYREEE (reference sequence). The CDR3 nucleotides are TGTGCCAGCAGCCCCCCTATGAACACCGGGGAGCTGTTTTTT. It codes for CASSPPMNTGELFF.

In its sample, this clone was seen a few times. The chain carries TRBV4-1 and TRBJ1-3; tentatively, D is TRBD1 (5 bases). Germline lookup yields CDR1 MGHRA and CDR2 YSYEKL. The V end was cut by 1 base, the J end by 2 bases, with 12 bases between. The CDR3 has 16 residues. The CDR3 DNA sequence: TGCGCCAGCAGCCAAGCCGGACAACTTACTGGAAACACCATATATTTT. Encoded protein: CASSQAGQLTGNTIYF.

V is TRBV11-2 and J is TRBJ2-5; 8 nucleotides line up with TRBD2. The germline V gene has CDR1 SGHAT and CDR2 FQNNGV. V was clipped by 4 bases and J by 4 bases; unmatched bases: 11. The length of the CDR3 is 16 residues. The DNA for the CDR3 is TGTGCCAGCAGCTCCCAAGACACGGGAGGGAGAGAGACCCAGTACTTC. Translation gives CASSSQDTGGRETQYF.

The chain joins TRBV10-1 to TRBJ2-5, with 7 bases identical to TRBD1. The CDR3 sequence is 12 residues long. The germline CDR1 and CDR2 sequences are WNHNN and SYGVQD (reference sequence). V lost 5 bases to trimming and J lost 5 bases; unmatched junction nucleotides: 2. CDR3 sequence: CASSRGRETQYF. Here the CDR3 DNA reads TGCGCCAGCAGTAGGGGGCGGGAGACCCAGTACTTC.

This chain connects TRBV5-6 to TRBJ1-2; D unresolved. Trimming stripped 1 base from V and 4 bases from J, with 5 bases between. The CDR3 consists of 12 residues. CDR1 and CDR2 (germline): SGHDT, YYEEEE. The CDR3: CASSLNSYGYTF. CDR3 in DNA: TGTGCCAGCAGCTTGAACAGCTATGGCTACACCTTC.

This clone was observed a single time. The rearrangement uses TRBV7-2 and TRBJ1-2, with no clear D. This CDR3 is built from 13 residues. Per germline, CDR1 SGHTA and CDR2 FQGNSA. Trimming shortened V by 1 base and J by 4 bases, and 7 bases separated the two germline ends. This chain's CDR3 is CASSLGSLYGYTF. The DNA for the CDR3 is TGTGCCAGCAGCTTAGGTTCCCTCTATGGCTACACCTTC.

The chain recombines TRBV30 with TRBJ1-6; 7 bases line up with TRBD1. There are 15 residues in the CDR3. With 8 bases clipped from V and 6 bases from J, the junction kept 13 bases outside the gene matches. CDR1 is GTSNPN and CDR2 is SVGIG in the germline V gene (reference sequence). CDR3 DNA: TGTGCCCACCGACAGGGCCAAGGGGTTAATTCACCCCTCCACTTT. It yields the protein CAHRQGQGVNSPLHF.

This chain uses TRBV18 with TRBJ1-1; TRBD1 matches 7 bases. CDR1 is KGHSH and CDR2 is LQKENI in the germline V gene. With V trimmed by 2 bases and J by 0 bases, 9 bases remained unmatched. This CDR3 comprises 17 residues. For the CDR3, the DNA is TGTGCCAGCTCACCAGGCAGGGGGTGGCCCATGAACACTGAAGCTTTCTTT. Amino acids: CASSPGRGWPMNTEAFF.